This entry features one T cell receptor (beta chain) sequence. This clone has only one observation. What this receptor recognizes is not known. No base qualities exist here, and no much larger clone lies one base off it. This entry comes from a study of shared clonotypes between healthy human individuals (dated by TCRdb to the early 2020s). About the investigation overall: Three men and two women, aged 18 to 49 years, made up the cohort. To increase sequencing depth and limit assay-specific biases, TCR repertoire library preparation and sequencing were carried out by different laboratories using diverse techniques. To estimate repertoire size and how much clonotypes are shared between individuals, the study performed deep sequencing of blood TCR repertoires from a few healthy adults. Each donor's leukapheresis produced roughly between about 0.9 and 9.5 billion PBMCs. For each donor, three plates each were used for CD4 naive and CD4 memory, two plates were used for CD8 naive, and one plate was used for CD8 memory.

Findings and caveats that apply to the study as a whole: Only blood was sampled, and tissue TCR repertoires likely differ from those in blood. The genetic and exposure-history diversity represented was limited by the small number of donors. Rarefaction of sorted-subset datasets indicated incomplete sequencing despite the large sequencing depth. Pairwise subsampling indicated that sequencing depth was expected to affect the degree of clonotype sharing among donors. Across four donors, roughly 5% of naive CD4, roughly 3.5% of naive CD8, roughly 2.2% of memory CD4, and 0.4% of memory CD8 clonotypes were shared. Naive subsets generally had larger estimated clonotype richness than memory subsets did. Higher generation probabilities were observed for clonotypes shared by all four sorted-subset donors than for non-shared clonotypes.

TCR CDR3 regions were amplified from genomic DNA by multiplex PCR using the deep immunoSEQ assay. Extracted genomic DNA from each cell subset was distributed evenly across all wells of several immunoSEQ 96-well plates, and each plate was treated as a replicate. For sorted subsets, around 200 ng genomic DNA, equal to some 28,000 T cell genomes, was loaded into each replicate PCR. Purified libraries were measured with a Qubit 3.0 fluorometer, size-checked on a Bioanalyzer 2100, and measured again with the KAPA Library Quantification kit. Each immunoSEQ 96-well plate was sequenced on its own single-read 150-cycle Illumina NextSeq 550 flow cell. The paper's data handling went like this. Because the immunoSEQ output included only junctional sequences and no quality scores, the filtering could not be the same as the filtering used for full-length reads. Sequences were annotated with PyIR, a Python wrapper for IgBLAST v1.9, using IMGT germline references to assign V/J genes and CDR3. Reads were removed for weak V/J assignments (E-value above 1e-6), missing CDR3, stop codons, out-of-frame junctions, or ambiguous translated residues. V3J clonotypes were defined as sequences sharing an identical inferred V gene, J gene, and CDR3 amino acid sequence. Percentage overlap between repertoires was computed as shared unique clonotypes divided by the size of the smaller repertoire. Repertoire richness was assessed with RTK rarefaction, the Chao1 estimator, and Recon v2.1 estimates of unobserved clonotypes. For all TCRbeta clonotypes obtained by the gDNA method from a few donors, generation probabilities were computed with OLGA. TCRdb provides this immuneACCESS table in a form limited to in-frame rearrangements. Some clones are lacking; in checked studies, under half of them reflect an unresolved V gene, and why the rest are absent is not known. D and trimming were read from the DNA, whereas the V and J calls and clone size are those reported in that table. In all, the sample holds some 1,900,000 clones, and roughly 95% of those were seen once. The ten biggest clones cover approximately 1% of the sample.

CD8 naive samples consisted of CD45RO-negative cells that were positively selected for CCR7, yielding a CD45RA+CCR7+ population without TemRA cells. The donors were healthy, HIV-negative adults with no recently reported acute infections or vaccinations. Only Caucasian adults living in Nashville, Tennessee, USA were represented among the donors. Blood was collected by leukapheresis, and PBMCs were isolated by Ficoll-Histopaque density gradient centrifugation and then cryopreserved in liquid nitrogen vapor phase. Purity and quantity of every magnetically sorted T cell population were checked by analytical flow cytometry. From each sorted fraction, genomic DNA was isolated and quantified by UV absorbance on a Nanodrop 2000c. The trim is 0 bases for V and 3 bases for J, with a gap of 9 bases between the germline ends. Looking up the germline V gene yields CDR1 LGHNA and CDR2 YSLEER. The CDR3 holds 14 amino acids from the cysteine to the phenylalanine. Only the CDR3 portion is preserved as DNA: 42 bases, with reading frame beginning at the first base.

The sequence derives from a man in his late teens or twenties in good health. Sequenced: naive CD8+ T cells sorted from blood. Taken with the paper, the label for cell subset or site translates to: CD45RA+CCR7+. Recombination connected TRBV4-3 to TRBJ2-7, with the D gene too uncertain to name. For the CDR3, the sequence is CASSQDSNSYEQYF. The nucleotide sequence reads TGCGCCAGCAGCCAAGACTCAAATAGCTACGAGCAGTACTTC.